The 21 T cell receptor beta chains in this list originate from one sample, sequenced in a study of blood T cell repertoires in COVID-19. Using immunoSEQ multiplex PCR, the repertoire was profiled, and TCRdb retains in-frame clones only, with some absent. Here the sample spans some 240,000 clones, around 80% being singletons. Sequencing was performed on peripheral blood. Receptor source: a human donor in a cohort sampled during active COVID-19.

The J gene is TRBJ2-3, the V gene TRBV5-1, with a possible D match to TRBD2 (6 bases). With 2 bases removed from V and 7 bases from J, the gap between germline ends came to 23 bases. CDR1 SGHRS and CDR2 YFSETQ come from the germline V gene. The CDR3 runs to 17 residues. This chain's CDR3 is CASSFGRESKAGNTQYF. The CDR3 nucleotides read TGCGCCAGCAGCTTTGGCCGGGAGAGTAAGGCAGGAAATACGCAGTATTTT. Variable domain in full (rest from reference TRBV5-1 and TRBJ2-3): KAGVTQTPRYLIKTRGQQVTLSCSPISGHRSVSWYQQTPGQGLQFLFEYFSETQRNKGNFPGRFSGRQFSNSRSEMNVSTLELGDSALYLCASSFGRESKAGNTQYFGPGTRLTVL.

The CDR3 protein is CASSPSTGYEQYF. The CDR3 DNA sequence: TGTGCCAGCAGCCCCTCTACAGGGTACGAGCAGTACTTC. The V and J genes are TRBV7-3 and TRBJ2-7; weak D call: TRBD1 (6 bases). This CDR3 region has 13 residues. V was cut by 5 bases and J by 4 bases, with 12 bases left in between. Germline V gene sequence: CDR1 SGHTA, CDR2 FQGTGA.

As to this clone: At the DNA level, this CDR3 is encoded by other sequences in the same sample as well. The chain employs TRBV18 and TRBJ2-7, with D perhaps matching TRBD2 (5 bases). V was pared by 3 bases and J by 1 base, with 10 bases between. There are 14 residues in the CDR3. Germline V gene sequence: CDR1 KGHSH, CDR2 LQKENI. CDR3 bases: TGTGCCAGCTCACCTGGACTGGCTTCCTACGAGCAGTACTTC. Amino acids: CASSPGLASYEQYF. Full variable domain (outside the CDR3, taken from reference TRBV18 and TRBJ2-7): NAGVMQNPRHLVRRRGQEARLRCSPMKGHSHVYWYRQLPEEGLKFMVYLQKENIIDESGMPKERFSAEFPKEGPSILRIQQVVRGDSAAYFCASSPGLASYEQYFGPGTRLTVT.

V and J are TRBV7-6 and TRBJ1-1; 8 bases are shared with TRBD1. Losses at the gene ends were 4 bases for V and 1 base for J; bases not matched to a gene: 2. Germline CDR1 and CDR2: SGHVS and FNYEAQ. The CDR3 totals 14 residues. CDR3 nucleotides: TGTGCCAGCAGCTCGGGACAGGCGAACACTGAAGCTTTCTTT. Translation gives CASSSGQANTEAFF.

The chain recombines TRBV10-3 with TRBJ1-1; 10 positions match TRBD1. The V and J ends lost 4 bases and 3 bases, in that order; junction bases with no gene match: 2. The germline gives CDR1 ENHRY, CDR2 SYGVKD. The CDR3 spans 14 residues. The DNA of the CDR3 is TGTGCCATCAGTGGGGACAGGGGAGACACTGAAGCTTTCTTT. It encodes CAISGDRGDTEAFF.

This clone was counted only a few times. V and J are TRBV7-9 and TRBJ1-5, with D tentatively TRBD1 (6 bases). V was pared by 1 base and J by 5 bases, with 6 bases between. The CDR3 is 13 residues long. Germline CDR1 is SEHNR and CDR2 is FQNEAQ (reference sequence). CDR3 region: CASSLGTDQPQHF. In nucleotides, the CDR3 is TGTGCCAGCAGCTTAGGGACAGATCAGCCCCAGCATTTT.

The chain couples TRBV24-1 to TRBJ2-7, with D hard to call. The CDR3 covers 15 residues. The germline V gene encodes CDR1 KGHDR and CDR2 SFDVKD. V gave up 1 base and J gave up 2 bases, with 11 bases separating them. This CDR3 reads CATSDFNSPPYEQYF. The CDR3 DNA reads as TGTGCCACCAGTGATTTCAACTCCCCCCCCTACGAGCAGTACTTC.

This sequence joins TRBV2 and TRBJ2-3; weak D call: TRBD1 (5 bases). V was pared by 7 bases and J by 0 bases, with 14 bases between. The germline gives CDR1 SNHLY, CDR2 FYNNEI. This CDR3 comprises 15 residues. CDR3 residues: CASIPDSLSTDTQYF. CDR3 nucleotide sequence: TGTGCCAGCATACCTGACAGCCTTAGCACAGATACGCAGTATTTT. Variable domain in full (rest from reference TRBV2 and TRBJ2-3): EPEVTQTPSHQVTQMGQEVILRCVPISNHLYFYWYRQILGQKVEFLVSFYNNEISEKSEIFDDQFSVERPDGSNFTLKIRSTKLEDSAMYFCASIPDSLSTDTQYFGPGTRLTVL.

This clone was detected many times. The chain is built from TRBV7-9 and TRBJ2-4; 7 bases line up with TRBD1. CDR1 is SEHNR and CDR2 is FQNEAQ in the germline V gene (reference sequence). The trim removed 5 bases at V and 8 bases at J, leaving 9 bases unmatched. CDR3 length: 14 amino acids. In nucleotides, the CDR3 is TGTGCCAGCAGCCTAAGGGGGCGAATAGACATTCAGTACTTC. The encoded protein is CASSLRGRIDIQYF.

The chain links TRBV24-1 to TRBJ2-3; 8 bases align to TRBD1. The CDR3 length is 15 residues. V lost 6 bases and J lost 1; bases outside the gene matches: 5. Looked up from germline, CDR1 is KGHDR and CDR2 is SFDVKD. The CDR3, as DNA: TGTGCCACCAGTAGGGGACAGGTAGGCACAGATACGCAGTATTTT. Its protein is CATSRGQVGTDTQYF.

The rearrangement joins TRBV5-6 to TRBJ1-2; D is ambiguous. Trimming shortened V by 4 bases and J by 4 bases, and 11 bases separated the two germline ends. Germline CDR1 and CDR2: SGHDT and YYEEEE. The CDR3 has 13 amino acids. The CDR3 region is CASSPPGGYGYTF. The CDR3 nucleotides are TGTGCCAGCAGCCCACCGGGTGGCTATGGCTACACCTTC. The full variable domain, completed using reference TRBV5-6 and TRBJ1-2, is DAGVTQSPTHLIKTRGQQVTLRCSPKSGHDTVSWYQQALGQGPQFIFQYYEEEERQRGNFPDRFSGHQFPNYSSELNVNALLLGDSALYLCASSPPGGYGYTFGSGTRLTVV.

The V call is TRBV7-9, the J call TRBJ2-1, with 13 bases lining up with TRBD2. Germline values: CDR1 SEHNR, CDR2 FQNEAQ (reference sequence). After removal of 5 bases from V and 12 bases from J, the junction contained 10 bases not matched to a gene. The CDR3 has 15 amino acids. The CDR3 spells CASSPYGLAGDGQFF. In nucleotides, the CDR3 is TGTGCCAGCAGCCCCTACGGACTAGCGGGAGACGGGCAGTTCTTC. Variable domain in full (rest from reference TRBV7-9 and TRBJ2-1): DTGVSQNPRHKITKRGQNVTFRCDPISEHNRLYWYRQTLGQGPEFLTYFQNEAQLEKSRLLSDRFSAERPKGSFSTLEIQRTEQGDSAMYLCASSPYGLAGDGQFFGPGTRLTVL.

CDR3 region: CALGQGLTSSYNEQFF. CDR3 bases: TGTGCCCTAGGACAGGGGTTAACGAGCTCCTACAATGAGCAGTTCTTC. The chain links TRBV10-3 to TRBJ2-1, with TRBD1 matching over 9 bases. CDR1 and CDR2 from the germline V gene are ENHRY and SYGVKD. V trimming: 11 bases; J trimming: 0 bases; junction bases outside the gene matches: 11. CDR3 length: 16 residues.

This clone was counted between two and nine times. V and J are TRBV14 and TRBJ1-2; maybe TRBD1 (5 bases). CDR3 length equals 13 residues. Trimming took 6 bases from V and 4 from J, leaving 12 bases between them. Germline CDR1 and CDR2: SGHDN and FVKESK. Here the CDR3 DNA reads TGTGCCAGCAGTCTTGGACATACCTATGGCTACACCTTC. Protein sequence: CASSLGHTYGYTF.

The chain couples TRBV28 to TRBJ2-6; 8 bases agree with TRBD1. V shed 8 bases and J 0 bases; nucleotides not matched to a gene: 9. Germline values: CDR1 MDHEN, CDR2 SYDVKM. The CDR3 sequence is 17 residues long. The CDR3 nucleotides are TGTGCCAGCGGCGGGTGGACAGGGAACTCTGGGGCCAACGTCCTGACTTTC. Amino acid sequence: CASGGWTGNSGANVLTF. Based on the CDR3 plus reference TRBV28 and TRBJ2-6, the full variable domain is DVKVTQSSRYLVKRTGEKVFLECVQDMDHENMFWYRQDPGLGLRLIYFSYDVKMKEKGDIPEGYSVSREKKERFSLILESASTNQTSMYLCASGGWTGNSGANVLTFGAGSRLTVL.

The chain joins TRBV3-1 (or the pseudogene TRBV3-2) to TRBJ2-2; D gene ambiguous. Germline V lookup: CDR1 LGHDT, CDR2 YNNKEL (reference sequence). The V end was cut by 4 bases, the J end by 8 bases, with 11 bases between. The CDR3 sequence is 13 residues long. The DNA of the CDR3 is TGTGCCAGCAGCCCAGTCATCGGGGGGGAGCTGTTTTTT. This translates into CASSPVIGGELFF.

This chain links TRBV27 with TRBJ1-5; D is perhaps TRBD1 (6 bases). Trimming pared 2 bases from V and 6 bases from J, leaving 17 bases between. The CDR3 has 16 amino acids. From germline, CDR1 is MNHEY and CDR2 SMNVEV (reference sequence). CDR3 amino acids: CASSLVAGAQGQPQHF. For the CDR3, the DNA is TGTGCCAGCAGTTTAGTCGCAGGGGCGCAGGGTCAGCCCCAGCATTTT.

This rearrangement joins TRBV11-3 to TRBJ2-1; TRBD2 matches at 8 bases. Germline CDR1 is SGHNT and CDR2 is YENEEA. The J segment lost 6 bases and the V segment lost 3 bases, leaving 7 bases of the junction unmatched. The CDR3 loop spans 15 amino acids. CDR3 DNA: TGTGCCAGCAGCTTTTCCGGGACTAGTGGCAATGAGCAGTTCTTC. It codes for CASSFSGTSGNEQFF.

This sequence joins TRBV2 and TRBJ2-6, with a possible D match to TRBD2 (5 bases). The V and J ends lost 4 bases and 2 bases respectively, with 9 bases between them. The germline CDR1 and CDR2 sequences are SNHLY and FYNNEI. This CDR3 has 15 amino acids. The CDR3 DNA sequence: TGTGCCAGCAGTGCCACTAGGGCTGGGGCCAACGTCCTGACTTTC. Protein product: CASSATRAGANVLTF.

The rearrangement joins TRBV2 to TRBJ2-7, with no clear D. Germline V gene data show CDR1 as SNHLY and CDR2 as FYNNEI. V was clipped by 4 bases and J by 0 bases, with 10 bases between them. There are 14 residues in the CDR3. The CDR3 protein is CASSATRSSYEQYF. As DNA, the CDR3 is TGTGCCAGCAGTGCGACAAGAAGCTCCTACGAGCAGTACTTC.

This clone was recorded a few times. CDR3 DNA sequence: TGCGCCAGCAGCCCTTGGCGACAGGGGGTCAGTGGCTACACCTTC. Encoded protein: CASSPWRQGVSGYTF. The V gene is TRBV5-1, the J gene TRBJ1-2; 9 bases line up with TRBD1. J gave up 7 bases and V 4 bases, and 11 bases lay outside the gene matches. This CDR3 is built from 15 residues. Germline CDR1 and CDR2: SGHRS and YFSETQ.